This T cell receptor (beta chain) was sequenced during a study of T cells in localized non-small cell lung cancer (dated by TCRdb to 2020 to 2022). Background for the entire study: The study examined T cell repertoires in 236 patients with early-stage NSCLC and compared tumors with uninvolved tumor-adjacent lungs. A mean age of around 66 years was recorded for the NSCLC patients, of whom under 150 were male and over 100 were female. All 240 or so NSCLC patients in the cohort were treatment-naive and had localized lung tumors that were resected.

The germline V end is reduced by 0 bases and the J end by 6 bases; junction bases left unmatched: 0. CDR1 is given as SGDLS and CDR2 as YYNGEE, both from the germline V gene. Inclusive of the bounding cysteine and phenylalanine, the CDR3 is 14 residues long. The only DNA kept is the CDR3, 42 bases in frame from the first base. The immunoSEQ Assay was used to sequence TCR beta CDR3 regions from DNA. The original methods were these. T cell density was computed as TCR beta template counts normalized to usable DNA estimated by amplifying housekeeping genes. Richness was estimated using the preseqR package, with extrapolation to 400,000 templates for PBMC samples and to 120,000 templates for tissue samples. Clonality was defined by subtracting Pielou's evenness from one. Differential abundance testing on productive amino-acid clonotypes, with a minimum total count of 5 and an alpha of 0.1, was used to identify tissue-enriched TCRs. The Jaccard Index and the Morisita Overlap Index were used to quantify repertoire overlap between compartments. GLIPH grouped TCR beta CDR3s together with public tetramer-defined viral CDR3s, and a viral motif had to include at least three viral sequences and also show V-gene enrichment. TCRdb took over this immuneACCESS table, retaining in-frame rearrangements with V and J assigned. Such tables are incomplete; in checked studies, under half of the missing clones stem from an unresolved V gene, and the remainder is unexplained. The DNA gave D and trimming, while V, J and clone size come from that table. Present in this sample are about 27,000 clones, roughly 91% of which were seen just once. The ten largest account for about 1% of the sample.

Worth noting for this clone: No cognate antigen has been identified for it. Per-base qualities were not stored, and no clone one base away is much larger.

Findings and caveats that apply to the study as a whole: Higher T cell density in blood was associated with longer overall survival, whereas higher clonality in adjacent lung was associated with shorter survival. A median of approximately 53 of the top 100 tumor clones turned up in the paired uninvolved adjacent lung, and around 27 of those clones also ranked among the top 100 of that same adjacent lung. Because the study design was exploratory, TCR variables were selected using unadjusted p-values without false-discovery rate correction. Uninvolved tumor-adjacent lung showed the highest T cell clonality, higher than tumor, which suggests more focused antigenic responses in the uninvolved tumor-adjacent lung. Because multi-region tumor sequencing was not performed, intratumor heterogeneity could not be ruled out.

At diagnosis, tumor, uninvolved tumor-adjacent lung and peripheral blood were collected and then preserved as a mix of FFPE and fresh-frozen material. For TCR repertoire profiling, blood samples were analyzed as peripheral blood mononuclear cells. Sequences were derived from peripheral blood, sampled before any cancer treatment. The clonotype originates from a woman aged 40 to 75 with stage I lung adenocarcinoma. This sequence uses TRBV9 and TRBJ2-7, with 13 junctional bases fitting TRBD2. The nucleotide sequence is TGTGCCAGCAGCGTAGGACTAGCGGGAGGCGAGCAGTACTTC. Its protein reads: CASSVGLAGGEQYF.